This T cell receptor beta chain stems from a study of shared clonotypes between healthy human individuals. Findings and limits, study-wide: It was observed that roughly 5% of naive CD4 clonotypes were shared across a handful of donors. Non-shared clonotypes had lower generation probabilities than those shared by all four donors.

Selected positively for CCR7 and CD45RO-negative, naive CD8 cells excluded terminally differentiated effector memory CD45RA+ cells. This clone appeared a single time. Its antigen is unidentified. The table came from immunoSEQ multiplex PCR; TCRdb's copy has only in-frame clones and leaves some out. The sample lists roughly 570,000 clones, roughly 98% occurring once. The CDR3 totals 17 residues. Per the germline V gene, CDR1 is LNHNV and CDR2 is YYDKDF (reference sequence). V was shortened by 5 bases and J by 0 bases, with 18 bases between the two germline ends. The source material was naive CD8+ T cells sorted from blood. The genes are TRBV15 and TRBJ2-3; possibly TRBD1 or TRBD2 for D (5 bases each). This clonotype originated in a man aged 25 to 40 in good health. Here the CDR3 reads CATSSPGTLLSTDTQYF. The CDR3 DNA reads TGTGCCACCAGCTCTCCCGGGACCCTATTAAGCACAGATACGCAGTATTTT.